Listed below are T cell receptor beta chains from one sample, sequenced in a study of cytomegalovirus exposure and HLA in healthy donors. This table comes from immunoSEQ multiplex PCR, and its TCRdb copy is limited to in-frame clones, with some not included. The data hold roughly 120,000 clones, with around 70% observed a single time. The source material was PBMCs. The receptors were gathered from a woman between 35 and 50 years old in good health and CMV-seropositive. Each CDR3 is given with its conserved first and last residue. Each record gives: J gene, V gene, D gene, clone size, CDR3 DNA, CDR3 protein. The D gene is left open where the match is weak. Size values are once, few and many counts, or a class for expanded clones, and some rows have none.

TRBJ2-5	TRBV21-1	NA	once	TGTGCCAGCAGCAAAGCGGCTAGCGGGAGGGCCATCCAAGAGACCCAGTACTTC	CASSKAASGRAIQETQYF
TRBJ1-6	TRBV10-3	TRBD1	few	TGTGCCATCAGTGGAGGACAGGGTAATTCACCCCTCCACTTT	CAISGGQGNSPLHF
TRBJ2-7	TRBV6-1	TRBD2	NA	TGTGCCAGCAGCAGAGCGGGGGAATACGAGCAGTACTTC	CASSRAGEYEQYF
TRBJ2-7	TRBV4-1	NA	few	TGCGCCAGCAGCCAAGAGGGGCGACCGGGCGAGCAGTACTTC	CASSQEGRPGEQYF
TRBJ2-5	TRBV19	NA	NA	TGTGCCAGTAGTTTAGGACAAATCCCTCAAGAGACCCAGTACTTC	CASSLGQIPQETQYF
TRBJ1-1	TRBV29-1	TRBD1	NA	TGCAGCGCCCGACAGGGTTTCACTGAAGCTTTCTTT	CSARQGFTEAFF
TRBJ1-2	TRBV7-2	NA	NA	TGTGCCAGCAGCCCCGGGGGGTCGTCTGGCTACACCTTC	CASSPGGSSGYTF
TRBJ2-3	TRBV29-1	NA	once	TGCAGCGTTGATTCCGGTACGCAGTATTTT	CSVDSGTQYF
TRBJ2-1	TRBV6-1	NA	NA	TGTGCCAGCAGTGAATCGGGAGTACGGCAGTTCTTC	CASSESGVRQFF
TRBJ2-5	TRBV7-9	NA	NA	TGTGCCAGCAGCCTACTCCAAGAGACCCAGTACTTC	CASSLLQETQYF
TRBJ2-7	TRBV5-1	NA	NA	TGCGCCAGCAGCTCGAAAACTGGTGGCAGGGGCGATCCAAACCGCTCCTACGAGCAGTACTTC	CASSSKTGGRGDPNRSYEQYF
TRBJ2-7	TRBV5-1	NA	NA	TGCGCCAGCAGCTTGACAGGGCCTACGGCCGAGCAGTACTTC	CASSLTGPTAEQYF